Listed below are T cell receptor beta chains from one sample, sequenced in a study of cytomegalovirus exposure and HLA in healthy donors. The repertoire was sequenced with immunoSEQ multiplex PCR; TCRdb's copy has only in-frame clones and lacks some. The repertoire holds about 160,000 clones, 80% seen once, with 1.3% in the top ten. Specimen: PBMCs. The receptors were gathered from a woman aged 50 to 60 in good health and CMV-seronegative. Both conserved end residues are part of each CDR3. A D gene is named only where the DNA matches it firmly. Clone size is shown for a subset of rows, as once, few, many or a class of expanded clone.

size: -
D: -
V: TRBV9
J: TRBJ2-3
CDR3: CASALGTANTDTQYF
DNA: TGTGCCAGCGCCTTGGGTACAGCCAATACAGATACGCAGTATTTT

size: -
D: -
V: TRBV30
J: TRBJ2-1
CDR3: CAWSGRDEQFF
DNA: TGTGCCTGGAGTGGTCGTGATGAGCAGTTCTTC

size: -
D: -
V: TRBV19
J: TRBJ1-3
CDR3: CASSMRAAGNTIYF
DNA: TGTGCCAGTAGTATGAGGGCAGCTGGAAACACCATATATTTT

size: -
D: -
V: TRBV29-1
J: TRBJ2-7
CDR3: CSVLTGQNYEQYF
DNA: TGCAGCGTCCTGACAGGTCAAAACTACGAGCAGTACTTC

size: -
D: -
V: TRBV18
J: TRBJ2-2
CDR3: CASSPQGAGELFF
DNA: TGTGCCAGCTCACCACAGGGGGCCGGGGAGCTGTTTTTT

size: -
D: -
V: TRBV11-3
J: TRBJ2-3
CDR3: CASSLGTHVTGGTDTQYF
DNA: TGTGCCAGCAGCTTGGGGACCCACGTGACAGGTGGAACAGATACGCAGTATTTT

size: -
D: -
V: TRBV7-9
J: TRBJ2-7
CDR3: CSSSLALKEQYF
DNA: TGTTCCAGCAGCTTAGCGCTAAAAGAGCAGTACTTC

size: -
D: TRBD2
V: TRBV4-3
J: TRBJ2-1
CDR3: CASSQDHTASGYGYNEQFF
DNA: TGCGCCAGCAGCCAAGATCATACAGCTAGCGGATATGGCTACAATGAGCAGTTCTTC

size: -
D: TRBD2
V: TRBV6-5
J: TRBJ2-5
CDR3: CASSYSSLAGDKTQYF
DNA: TGTGCCAGCAGTTACTCGAGTCTAGCGGGGGACAAGACCCAGTACTTC

size: -
D: TRBD1
V: TRBV25-1
J: TRBJ1-4
CDR3: CASSEIRGGLGKLFF
DNA: TGTGCCAGCAGTGAAATCAGAGGGGGCCTGGGGAAACTGTTTTTT

size: -
D: TRBD1
V: TRBV28
J: TRBJ1-6
CDR3: CASGQGVPSPLHF
DNA: TGTGCCAGCGGACAGGGGGTCCCTTCACCCCTCCACTTT

size: -
D: -
V: TRBV25-1
J: TRBJ2-2
CDR3: CASSVSGKAGELFF
DNA: TGTGCCAGCAGTGTGTCAGGGAAGGCCGGGGAGCTGTTTTTT

size: -
D: -
V: TRBV9
J: TRBJ2-3
CDR3: CASSVGQSTDTQYF
DNA: TGTGCCAGCAGCGTAGGTCAGAGCACAGATACGCAGTATTTT

size: -
D: -
V: TRBV9
J: TRBJ2-7
CDR3: CASSKGLSREQYF
DNA: TGTGCCAGCAGCAAGGGACTCTCCAGAGAGCAGTACTTC

size: -
D: -
V: TRBV14
J: TRBJ1-5
CDR3: CASSQFQDQPQHF
DNA: TGTGCCAGCAGCCAATTCCAGGATCAGCCCCAGCATTTT

size: few
D: TRBD2
V: TRBV9
J: TRBJ2-7
CDR3: CASSVGLASYEQYF
DNA: TGTGCCAGCAGCGTAGGACTAGCCTCCTACGAGCAGTACTTC

size: -
D: -
V: TRBV29-1
J: TRBJ2-1
CDR3: CSGRLVEQFF
DNA: TGCAGCGGACGACTAGTTGAGCAGTTCTTC

size: -
D: TRBD1
V: TRBV18
J: TRBJ2-3
CDR3: CASSPRQGADTQYF
DNA: TGTGCCAGCTCACCCAGACAGGGGGCGGATACGCAGTATTTT

size: -
D: -
V: TRBV14
J: TRBJ1-2
CDR3: CASSQVLGYGYTF
DNA: TGTGCCAGCAGCCAAGTTCTAGGCTATGGCTACACCTTC

size: -
D: TRBD2
V: TRBV7-2
J: TRBJ2-1
CDR3: CASKAGAGAAPNEQFF
DNA: TGTGCCAGCAAGGCGGGCGCGGGAGCCGCCCCGAATGAGCAGTTCTTC

size: -
D: TRBD1
V: TRBV27
J: TRBJ1-4
CDR3: CASMLQGAGEKLFF
DNA: TGTGCCAGCATGCTACAGGGGGCCGGTGAAAAACTGTTTTTT

size: -
D: -
V: TRBV19
J: TRBJ2-5
CDR3: CASSTGWRETQYF
DNA: TGTGCCAGTAGTACAGGGTGGAGAGAGACCCAGTACTTC

size: once
D: -
V: TRBV19
J: TRBJ2-7
CDR3: CASSITVAPEQYF
DNA: TGTGCCAGTAGTATAACGGTCGCCCCGGAGCAGTACTTC

size: few
D: TRBD1
V: TRBV5-1
J: TRBJ2-5
CDR3: CASSLRDSQETQYF
DNA: TGCGCCAGCAGCTTACGGGACAGCCAAGAGACCCAGTACTTC

size: -
D: -
V: TRBV30
J: TRBJ1-1
CDR3: CAWSSTPGAFF
DNA: TGTGCCTGGAGTTCTACGCCCGGAGCTTTCTTT

size: -
D: -
V: TRBV5-5
J: TRBJ1-2
CDR3: CASSFAGANYGYTF
DNA: TGTGCCAGCAGCTTTGCAGGCGCCAACTATGGCTACACCTTC

size: -
D: -
V: TRBV7-9
J: TRBJ2-7
CDR3: CASSVQRGSSYEQYF
DNA: TGTGCCAGCAGCGTACAAAGGGGCAGCTCCTACGAGCAGTACTTC

size: -
D: -
V: TRBV27
J: TRBJ1-5
CDR3: CASSTGFQPQHF
DNA: TGTGCCAGCAGCACAGGGTTTCAGCCCCAGCATTTT

size: -
D: TRBD1
V: TRBV28
J: TRBJ1-2
CDR3: CASRRTGSYGYTF
DNA: TGTGCCAGCAGAAGGACAGGTAGCTATGGCTACACCTTC

size: -
D: TRBD1
V: TRBV2
J: TRBJ1-6
CDR3: CASQTSWDRGIDSPLHF
DNA: TGTGCCAGCCAGACATCATGGGACAGGGGTATTGATTCACCCCTCCACTTT

size: -
D: -
V: TRBV7-6
J: TRBJ1-1
CDR3: CASSLRGTNTEAFF
DNA: TGTGCCAGCAGCTTGAGGGGGACGAACACTGAAGCTTTCTTT

size: -
D: -
V: TRBV7-2
J: TRBJ2-3
CDR3: CASSLGVGGTDTQYF
DNA: TGTGCCAGCAGCTTAGGTGTGGGGGGAACAGATACGCAGTATTTT

size: -
D: TRBD2
V: TRBV5-6
J: TRBJ2-1
CDR3: CASVLPLAGGAVEQFF
DNA: TGTGCCAGCGTACTACCTCTAGCGGGAGGAGCGGTGGAGCAGTTCTTC

size: -
D: -
V: TRBV19
J: TRBJ1-1
CDR3: CASTPGGAWGNTEAFF
DNA: TGTGCCAGTACCCCCGGAGGGGCGTGGGGGAACACTGAAGCTTTCTTT

size: -
D: -
V: TRBV2
J: TRBJ2-7
CDR3: CASSEDSNYEQYF
DNA: TGTGCCAGCAGTGAGGACTCCAACTACGAGCAGTACTTC

size: -
D: TRBD1
V: TRBV15
J: TRBJ1-3
CDR3: CATSREIPGGTGNTIYF
DNA: TGTGCCACCAGCAGAGAAATCCCAGGGGGCACTGGAAACACCATATATTTT

size: -
D: TRBD1
V: TRBV10-3
J: TRBJ2-7
CDR3: CAISAHSGTGAYEQYF
DNA: TGTGCCATCAGTGCCCACTCCGGGACAGGGGCCTACGAGCAGTACTTC

size: -
D: TRBD1
V: TRBV28
J: TRBJ1-5
CDR3: CAGTDRGGQPQHF
DNA: TGTGCCGGGACAGACCGAGGCGGACAGCCCCAGCATTTT

size: once
D: TRBD2
V: TRBV5-3
J: TRBJ2-5
CDR3: CARRTGLGQETQYF
DNA: TGTGCCAGAAGAACCGGACTAGGCCAAGAGACCCAGTACTTC

size: -
D: -
V: TRBV4-3
J: TRBJ2-4
CDR3: CASSQDSLAKNIQYF
DNA: TGCGCCAGCAGCCAAGATTCCCTAGCCAAAAACATTCAGTACTTC

size: -
D: -
V: TRBV27
J: TRBJ1-2
CDR3: CASSLDWGGSDGYTF
DNA: TGTGCCAGCAGTTTGGATTGGGGGGGAAGCGATGGCTACACCTTC

size: -
D: TRBD2
V: TRBV7-9
J: TRBJ2-1
CDR3: CASLLAPSDNEQFF
DNA: TGTGCCAGCCTACTAGCGCCCTCGGACAATGAGCAGTTCTTC

size: -
D: -
V: TRBV28
J: TRBJ2-7
CDR3: CASSSQGPYEQYF
DNA: TGTGCCAGCAGTTCACAGGGACCCTACGAGCAGTACTTC

size: -
D: -
V: TRBV5-1
J: TRBJ1-5
CDR3: CASSLDGQWNQPQHF
DNA: TGCGCCAGCAGCTTGGATGGACAGTGGAATCAGCCCCAGCATTTT

size: -
D: TRBD1
V: TRBV7-8
J: TRBJ2-2
CDR3: CASSEGTENTGELFF
DNA: TGTGCCAGCAGCGAAGGGACAGAGAACACCGGGGAGCTGTTTTTT

size: few
D: -
V: TRBV7-3
J: TRBJ2-7
CDR3: CASSPEGGLSGQYF
DNA: TGTGCCAGCAGCCCCGAGGGGGGGCTTTCGGGGCAGTACTTC

size: few
D: TRBD1
V: TRBV15
J: TRBJ1-1
CDR3: CATSVGQGQAFF
DNA: TGTGCCACCAGCGTCGGACAGGGCCAAGCTTTCTTT

size: -
D: TRBD2
V: TRBV9
J: TRBJ2-7
CDR3: CASSVDGRHEQYF
DNA: TGTGCCAGCAGCGTAGACGGGAGGCACGAGCAGTACTTC